The 3 T cell receptor beta chains given below trace back to one sample, sequenced in a study of shared clonotypes between healthy human individuals. Naive CD8 cells lacked CD45RO and underwent positive selection for CCR7, leaving out terminally differentiated effector memory CD45RA+ cells. Clones were read by immunoSEQ multiplex PCR, and TCRdb kept only the in-frame ones, dropping some. The sample lists around 2,000,000 clones, 85% to 95% occurring once. The sample was naive CD8+ T cells from PBMCs. These receptors all come from a man between 18 and 29 years old in good health. Some clones in this sample may be carry-over from other donors' samples.

The chain joins TRBV19 to TRBJ2-3; 10 bases line up with TRBD1. Trimming cost V 7 bases and J 5 bases; bases outside gene matches: 15. Per the germline V gene, CDR1 is LNHDA and CDR2 is SQIVND (reference sequence). The CDR3 extends over 17 amino acids. CDR3 sequence: CASTPLTGTGALDTQYF. The CDR3 DNA sequence: TGTGCCAGTACCCCCCTTACGGGGACAGGGGCTCTAGATACGCAGTATTTT.

The CDR3 here is CASSDSKNTEAFF. The CDR3 bases are TGTGCCAGTAGTGACAGTAAAAACACTGAAGCTTTCTTT. The chain has TRBV19 and TRBJ1-1; possibly TRBD1 for D (5 bases). V was cut by 5 bases and J by 2 bases, with 9 bases left in between. Per the germline V gene, CDR1 is LNHDA and CDR2 is SQIVND (reference sequence). The CDR3 contains 13 residues.

Points on this clone: The same CDR3 is also encoded by other DNA sequences in this sample. The gene calls are TRBV27 and TRBJ2-1; D remains ambiguous. The CDR3 has 14 amino acids. Trimming left V 0 bases short and J 4 bases short, with 7 bases between. CDR1 MNHEY and CDR2 SMNVEV come from the germline V gene (reference sequence). CDR3 DNA: TGTGCCAGCAGTTTATCTTCTACTTACAATGAGCAGTTCTTC. Encoded protein: CASSLSSTYNEQFF.